These T cell receptor beta chains were read from a single sample in a study of blood T cells in healthy people across ages. TCRdb fed the 5' RACE reads into MiXCR, producing one record per CDR3 protein. This repertoire shows hundreds of thousands of distinct CDR3 sequences, 43% found once; its top ten account for about 20%. Source material: blood. The receptors were sampled from an older woman in good health. The CDR3 runs from the conserved cysteine through the conserved F or W. The order of the fields is clone size, V gene, J gene, D gene, CDR3 protein, CDR3 DNA. The D gene is left open where the match is weak. Size is stated for part of the rows, as once, few or many counts, or as a class when the clone is expanded.

clone size: few
V gene: TRBV2
J gene: TRBJ2-5
D gene: NA
CDR3 protein: CASTSDSGPGETQYF
CDR3 DNA: TGTGCCAGCACTTCGGACAGTGGACCAGGAGAGACCCAGTACTTC

clone size: NA
V gene: TRBV20-1
J gene: TRBJ2-4
D gene: NA
CDR3 protein: CSAPRTVIGKNIQYF
CDR3 DNA: TGCAGTGCTCCCAGGACGGTGATTGGCAAAAACATTCAGTACTTC

clone size: NA
V gene: TRBV11-2
J gene: TRBJ2-3
D gene: TRBD2
CDR3 protein: CASGAGGSTDTQYF
CDR3 DNA: TGTGCCAGTGGAGCGGGGGGTAGCACAGATACGCAGTATTTT

clone size: few
V gene: TRBV3-1
J gene: TRBJ2-1
D gene: NA
CDR3 protein: CASSLFSGNYNEQFF
CDR3 DNA: TGTGCCAGCAGCCTATTTTCGGGAAATTACAATGAGCAGTTCTTC

clone size: NA
V gene: TRBV3-1
J gene: TRBJ1-1
D gene: NA
CDR3 protein: CASSPSPGDEAFF
CDR3 DNA: TGTGCCAGCAGTCCCTCCCCGGGTGACGAAGCTTTCTTT

clone size: NA
V gene: TRBV13
J gene: TRBJ2-3
D gene: NA
CDR3 protein: CASSLEVLGTDTQYF
CDR3 DNA: TGTGCCAGCAGCTTAGAGGTCCTTGGCACAGATACGCAGTATTTT

clone size: few
V gene: TRBV18
J gene: TRBJ2-7
D gene: TRBD1
CDR3 protein: CASSPVGQGDEQYF
CDR3 DNA: TGTGCCAGCTCACCAGTGGGACAGGGCGACGAGCAGTACTTC

clone size: once
V gene: TRBV20-1
J gene: TRBJ1-2
D gene: TRBD1
CDR3 protein: CSAFQTGGVNGYTF
CDR3 DNA: TGCAGTGCTTTCCAGACAGGGGGTGTAAATGGCTACACCTTC

clone size: NA
V gene: TRBV6-5
J gene: TRBJ1-1
D gene: NA
CDR3 protein: CASSYGAGSVNTEAFF
CDR3 DNA: TGTGCCAGCAGTTACGGGGCAGGTTCGGTGAACACTGAAGCTTTCTTT

clone size: few
V gene: TRBV7-9
J gene: TRBJ2-7
D gene: TRBD2
CDR3 protein: CAGSGLAGGEQYF
CDR3 DNA: TGTGCCGGATCGGGACTAGCGGGAGGCGAGCAGTACTTC

clone size: many
V gene: TRBV7-2
J gene: TRBJ2-1
D gene: TRBD2
CDR3 protein: CASSLGGGRVYNEQFF
CDR3 DNA: TGTGCCAGCAGCTTAGGCGGCGGGAGGGTTTACAATGAGCAGTTCTTC

clone size: many
V gene: TRBV5-1
J gene: TRBJ2-1
D gene: NA
CDR3 protein: CASSFLGNEQFF
CDR3 DNA: TGCGCCAGCAGCTTTTTGGGAAATGAGCAGTTCTTC

clone size: NA
V gene: TRBV28
J gene: TRBJ2-1
D gene: TRBD2
CDR3 protein: CASSFLSGTDNEQFF
CDR3 DNA: TGTGCCAGCAGTTTTCTGAGCGGGACGGACAATGAGCAGTTCTTC

clone size: NA
V gene: TRBV5-4
J gene: TRBJ1-4
D gene: TRBD1
CDR3 protein: CASSSTGGFEKLFF
CDR3 DNA: TGTGCCAGCAGCTCGACAGGGGGCTTTGAAAAACTGTTTTTT

clone size: NA
V gene: TRBV9
J gene: TRBJ2-1
D gene: TRBD2
CDR3 protein: CASSVGSAGGFTDEQFF
CDR3 DNA: TGTGCCAGCAGCGTAGGTTCAGCGGGGGGTTTTACCGATGAGCAGTTCTTC

clone size: NA
V gene: TRBV18
J gene: TRBJ1-5
D gene: NA
CDR3 protein: CASSLGVPYSNQPQHF
CDR3 DNA: TGTGCCAGCTCCCTCGGGGTTCCGTATAGCAATCAGCCCCAGCATTTT

clone size: few
V gene: TRBV20-1
J gene: TRBJ2-7
D gene: NA
CDR3 protein: CSARSGRGTEGNEQYF
CDR3 DNA: TGCAGTGCTAGATCCGGTCGGGGGACAGAAGGGAACGAGCAGTACTTC

clone size: NA
V gene: TRBV14
J gene: TRBJ1-6
D gene: NA
CDR3 protein: CASSQGQNLSPLHF
CDR3 DNA: TGTGCCAGCAGCCAAGGACAGAACCTTTCACCCCTCCACTTT

clone size: NA
V gene: TRBV5-4
J gene: TRBJ2-3
D gene: NA
CDR3 protein: CASSRDLSSSTDTQYF
CDR3 DNA: TGTGCCAGCAGCCGGGACTTATCCTCTAGCACAGATACGCAGTATTTT

clone size: few
V gene: TRBV20-1
J gene: TRBJ1-5
D gene: TRBD1
CDR3 protein: CSATDRGAQPQHF
CDR3 DNA: TGCAGTGCCACGGACAGGGGAGCTCAGCCCCAGCATTTT

clone size: NA
V gene: TRBV3-1
J gene: TRBJ1-5
D gene: NA
CDR3 protein: CASSQGGGNQPQHF
CDR3 DNA: TGTGCCAGCAGCCAAGGGGGAGGCAATCAGCCCCAGCATTTT

clone size: NA
V gene: TRBV4-2
J gene: TRBJ1-4
D gene: TRBD1
CDR3 protein: CASSQGDRTSNEKLFF
CDR3 DNA: TGTGCCAGCAGCCAAGGGGACAGGACGTCTAATGAAAAACTGTTTTTT

clone size: NA
V gene: TRBV4-1
J gene: TRBJ2-7
D gene: NA
CDR3 protein: CARSQDPGAAYEQYF
CDR3 DNA: TGCGCCAGAAGTCAGGACCCCGGCGCCGCCTACGAGCAGTACTTC